This T cell receptor beta chain was sequenced for a study of human T cells and chemical hapten exposure. About the study: Investigators sensitized around 2 cm by around 2 cm of upper inner arm skin with 2% DPC. Patch tests applied 0.01% DPC to the upper back and were scored after 6 days.

This sample's time point: patch test 1, 2 weeks after DPC sensitization. The treatment denotes: therapeutic diphenylcyclopropenone sensitization with weekly scalp DPC. TCRdb reprocessed the RACE reads with MiXCR, giving one entry per CDR3 protein. The sample gives around 52,000 distinct CDR3 sequences, about a tenth of which show up once; roughly 15% is in the top ten. The V and J ends lost 3 bases and 2 bases, in that order; junction bases with no gene match: 9. CDR1 and CDR2 from the germline V gene are DFQATT and SNEGSKA (reference sequence). This CDR3 is 15 amino acids long. This specimen was whole blood, taken in connection with sensitization to the hapten diphenylcyclopropenone (DPC). V and J are TRBV20-1 and TRBJ2-5, with 7 positions matching TRBD1. This receptor was identified in a middle-aged woman with alopecia areata. Some clones in this sample may be carry-over from other donors' samples. CDR3 protein: CSARAGTVIQETQYF. The CDR3 coding sequence is TGCAGTGCTAGGGCCGGGACAGTTATTCAAGAGACCCAGTACTTC.